Following are 24 T cell receptor beta chains from one sample sequenced in a study of CD8+CD57+ T cells in acquired aplastic anemia. TCR beta VDJ and CDR3 profiles were obtained from a genomic DNA template. Each CDR3 protein gets one entry after TCRdb re-called the reads with MiXCR. The repertoire holds 200,000 to 250,000 distinct CDR3 sequences, with over 60% as singletons. The sequencing sample was made of sorted CD4+, CD8+, or CD8+CD57+ T cells (not recorded which) from PBMCs. All receptors derive from a human donor in good health.

A note on this clonotype: Likely a read error: the CDR3 ends without its conserved phenylalanine or tryptophan. It is unclear where the CDR3 begins or ends on the DNA, so no DNA is shown, and the CDR3 is as TCRdb lists it. This chain connects TRBV20-1 to TRBJ1-1. In germline, CDR1 is DFQATT, CDR2 SNEGSKA (reference sequence). The CDR3 has 8 residues if both end residues are counted. The CDR3 loop reads CSARELAG.

As for this clonotype: At one boundary the junction diverges from the germline segment, which might be a read error. The rearrangement links TRBV10-3 to TRBJ1-2; a weak D match, TRBD1 (6 bases). The CDR3 totals 12 residues. Looked up from germline, CDR1 is ENHRY and CDR2 is SYGVKD. CDR3 protein: CATAGTNYGHTF. Here the CDR3 DNA reads TGTGCCACGGCCGGGACAAACTATGGCCACACCTTC.

The V call is TRBV9, the J call TRBJ1-1; D not certain. The CDR3 totals 14 residues. Trimming took 0 bases from V and 3 from J, leaving 9 bases between them. Germline assignment: CDR1 SGDLS and CDR2 YYNGEE. CDR3: CASSVGPRDTEAFF. CDR3 DNA: TGTGCCAGCAGCGTAGGACCGAGGGACACTGAAGCTTTCTTT. Complete variable domain (other parts from reference TRBV9 and TRBJ1-1): DSGVTQTPKHLITATGQRVTLRCSPRSGDLSVYWYQQSLDQGLQFLIQYYNGEERAKGNILERFSAQQFPDLHSELNLSSLELGDSALYFCASSVGPRDTEAFFGQGTRLTVV.

This sequence joins TRBV7-9 and TRBJ1-6; unclear D gene. Germline loops: CDR1 SEHNR, CDR2 FQNEAQ (reference sequence). The CDR3 totals 14 residues. Trimming took 3 bases from V and 11 from J, leaving 14 bases between them. CDR3 amino acids: CASSFVWVAAPLHF. In nucleotides, the CDR3 is TGTGCCAGCAGCTTTGTCTGGGTTGCGGCACCCCTCCACTTT.

This clonotype was counted ten times or more. The chain joins TRBV20-1 to TRBJ2-7; the match to TRBD1 covers 9 bases. CDR1 is DFQATT, CDR2 SNEGSKA, per germline (reference sequence). This CDR3 is 15 amino acids long. V shed 6 bases, J shed 6 bases, and the junction held 15 bases outside the gene matches. CDR3 sequence (DNA): TGCAGTGCCCCTGGGGGGGGGGGACAGGGCCCCGAGCAGTACTTC. Encoded protein: CSAPGGGGQGPEQYF.

The rearrangement joins TRBV20-1 to TRBJ2-1; a possible D gene is TRBD1 (6 bases). Germline V gene lookup returns CDR1 DFQATT and CDR2 SNEGSKA (reference sequence). The germline V and J ends were trimmed by 8 bases and 1 base, with 12 bases remaining between them. The CDR3 runs to 13 residues. CDR3 residues: CSLARGSYNEQFF. The CDR3 coding sequence is TGCAGTCTGGCAAGGGGGTCCTACAATGAGCAGTTCTTC.

In its sample, this clonotype was seen once. Germline is not matched at one junction end, which may reflect a read error. V is TRBV7-3 and J is TRBJ2-1, with 10 bases matching TRBD2. Germline CDR1 reads SGHTA; CDR2 reads FQGTGA. The CDR3 is 15 amino acids. CDR3 amino acids: CASRSGTSVINEQFF. For the CDR3, the DNA is TGTGCAAGCAGATCCGGGACTAGCGTTATCAATGAGCAGTTCTTC.

This clonotype was recorded many times. The chain links TRBV7-9 to TRBJ1-1, with unresolved D. The V gene lost 0 bases and the J gene lost 6 bases, with 2 bases spanning the gap. This CDR3 has 11 amino acids. From germline, CDR1 is SEHNR and CDR2 FQNEAQ (reference sequence). In nucleotides, the CDR3 is TGTGCCAGCAGCTTAGCGGCTGAAGCTTTCTTT. Protein sequence: CASSLAAEAFF.

There are many counts of this clonotype. V usage is TRBV5-5 and J usage is TRBJ2-1, with 14 bases aligning to TRBD2. The germline gives CDR1 SGHKS, CDR2 YYEKEE (reference sequence). The CDR3 extends over 15 amino acids. V lost 4 bases and J lost 6; bases outside the gene matches: 3. CDR3 sequence reads: CASSPGLAGANEQFF. The CDR3 DNA follows: TGTGCCAGCAGCCCGGGACTAGCGGGGGCCAATGAGCAGTTCTTC. Combining the CDR3 with reference TRBV5-5 and TRBJ2-1 gives the whole variable domain DAGVTQSPTHLIKTRGQQVTLRCSPISGHKSVSWYQQVLGQGPQFIFQYYEKEERGRGNFPDRFSARQFPNYSSELNVNALLLGDSALYLCASSPGLAGANEQFFGPGTRLTVL.

In its sample, this clonotype was seen once. The chain is built from TRBV7-3 and TRBJ2-7; 9 nucleotides line up with TRBD1. This CDR3 has 14 residues. Germline V CDR1 and CDR2: SGHTA, FQGTGA. V lost 3 bases, J lost 7 bases, and 7 bases stayed unmatched. CDR3 bases: TGTGCCAGCAGCTTGGGGGACAGGGCCTGGGAGCAGTACTTC. Residues: CASSLGDRAWEQYF.

The V gene is TRBV9, the J gene TRBJ1-4; a weak D match, TRBD1 (5 bases). Germline assignment: CDR1 SGDLS and CDR2 YYNGEE. The CDR3 is 14 residues long. V lost 0 bases and J 8 bases, leaving 11 bases between the germline ends. CDR3 protein: CASSVGLGVEKLFF. CDR3 nucleotides: TGTGCCAGCAGCGTAGGACTAGGGGTGGAAAAACTGTTTTTT.

This chain connects TRBV20-1 to TRBJ2-7; a weak D match, TRBD2 (6 bases). The CDR3 consists of 13 residues. With 0 bases removed from V and 4 bases from J, the gap between germline ends came to 10 bases. From germline, CDR1 is DFQATT and CDR2 SNEGSKA (reference sequence). The CDR3 loop reads CSAREGGRYEQYF. The CDR3 nucleotides are TGCAGTGCTAGAGAGGGGGGTAGGTACGAGCAGTACTTC.

This sequence joins TRBV24-1 and TRBJ2-2, with unresolved D. V shed 4 bases and J shed 4 bases, with 6 bases lying between them. Germline loops: CDR1 KGHDR, CDR2 SFDVKD. CDR3 size: 13 residues. CDR3 sequence: CATSDRPTGELFF. The CDR3 DNA follows: TGTGCCACCAGTGACCGACCCACCGGGGAGCTGTTTTTT.

The genes are TRBV19 and TRBJ1-1, with D possibly TRBD1 on 6 matching bases. Germline CDR1 LNHDA, CDR2 SQIVND (reference sequence). The CDR3 is 14 amino acids. The V end lost 3 bases, the J end lost 5 bases, and 13 bases lay between the germline ends. The CDR3 is CASSIRGGRTEAFF. CDR3 sequence (DNA): TGTGCCAGTAGTATCAGGGGTGGGAGGACTGAAGCTTTCTTT.

The sample holds a few counts of this clonotype. The V call is TRBV24-1, the J call TRBJ2-2; D might be TRBD2 (7 bases). The length of the CDR3 is 14 residues. V was pared by 5 bases and J by 6 bases, with 12 bases between. CDR1 is KGHDR and CDR2 is SFDVKD in the germline V gene. The CDR3 bases are TGTGCCACCAGTGGTCTAGGGGGGGCCGGGGAGCTGTTTTTT. Translating gives CATSGLGGAGELFF.

V gene TRBV9 combines with J gene TRBJ2-7; 10 positions match TRBD2. The CDR3 consists of 14 residues. Germline V gene data show CDR1 as SGDLS and CDR2 as YYNGEE. The V segment lost 3 bases and the J segment 5 bases; nucleotides outside the gene matches: 5. The CDR3, as DNA: TGTGCCAGCAGCGCCGGGACTAGCGACGACGAGCAGTACTTC. It is translated as CASSAGTSDDEQYF.

The chain is built from TRBV7-8 and TRBJ2-7; D is ambiguous. There are 15 residues in the CDR3. Per the germline V gene, CDR1 is SGHVS and CDR2 is FQNEAQ. V was pared by 5 bases and J by 4 bases, with 18 bases between. The CDR3 DNA follows: TGTGCCAGCAGCCCCCGATGGGAAGCAGGATACGAGCAGTACTTC. This encodes CASSPRWEAGYEQYF.

This clonotype has more than one count but fewer than ten. The chain uses TRBV20-1 and TRBJ1-4, with unresolved D. The CDR3 contains 10 residues. Germline V gene data show CDR1 as DFQATT and CDR2 as SNEGSKA (reference sequence). The V and J ends lost 6 bases and 10 bases respectively, with 9 bases between them. CDR3 sequence (DNA): TGCAGTGCCCGAGAAACAAAACTGTTTTTT. Protein product: CSARETKLFF.

In this sample, this clonotype turned up a few times. A much larger clone differs by one base, so this may be a read error. The chain combines TRBV5-6 with TRBJ2-7; D uncertain. The CDR3 covers 11 residues. Trimming cost V 4 bases and J 2 bases, with 4 bases left between them. In germline, CDR1 is SGHDT, CDR2 YYEEEE. The CDR3 bases are TGTGCCAGCAGCCCCGCCTACGAGCAGTACTTC. It encodes CASSPAYEQYF.

As concerns this clonotype: An end of the junction does not agree with germline; a read error may underlie this. This chain uses TRBV7-8 with TRBJ2-7; possible D gene TRBD2, 6 bases. The germline CDR1 and CDR2 sequences are SGHVS and FQNEAQ. This CDR3 contains 14 residues. As DNA, the CDR3 is TGTGCCAGCAGCCTAGCGCAGGGATCTCCCGAGCAGTACTTC. Translated, it gives CASSLAQGSPEQYF. The whole variable domain, remainder taken from reference TRBV7-8 and TRBJ2-7, is GAGVSQSPRYKVAKRGQDVALRCDPISGHVSLFWYQQALGQGPEFLTYFQNEAQLDKSGLPSDRFFAERPEGSVSTLKIQRTQQEDSAVYLCASSLAQGSPEQYFGPGTRLTVT.

V usage is TRBV25-1 and J usage is TRBJ1-4; weak D call: TRBD1 (5 bases). The CDR3 extends over 15 amino acids. The V gene lost 7 bases and the J gene lost 6 bases, with 18 bases spanning the gap. CDR1 and CDR2 from the germline V gene are MGHDK and SYGVNS. CDR3 sequence reads: CASTGSREVDEKLFF. DNA for the CDR3: TGTGCCAGCACGGGATCCAGGGAGGTGGATGAAAAACTGTTTTTT.

The gene calls are TRBV25-1 and TRBJ1-4; a possible D gene is TRBD1 (6 bases). This CDR3 comprises 15 residues. Germline V gene data show CDR1 as MGHDK and CDR2 as SYGVNS. The V end lost 1 base, the J end lost 7 bases, and 13 bases lay between the germline ends. The CDR3 nucleotides read TGTGCCAGCAGTGAATCCTTCAGGACAGCTGAAAAACTGTTTTTT. Translated: CASSESFRTAEKLFF.

This clonotype was seen once. The chain joins TRBV20-1 to TRBJ2-7; possible D gene TRBD1, 8 bases. In germline, CDR1 is DFQATT, CDR2 SNEGSKA (reference sequence). The CDR3 covers 15 residues. Trimming removed 6 bases at V and 5 bases at J, with 23 bases between. The CDR3 region has the DNA TGCAGTGCCCCTGGGGGGGTAGGACAGGGTGACGAGCAGTACTTC. This translates into CSAPGGVGQGDEQYF.

This chain joins TRBV5-1 and TRBJ1-1; no clear D gene. CDR3 length: 13 residues. Trimming removed 6 bases from V and 0 bases from J, with 9 bases in between. Germline CDR1 SGHRS, CDR2 YFSETQ. CDR3 region: CASTNRLNTEAFF. The CDR3 DNA reads TGCGCCAGCACGAACAGACTGAACACTGAAGCTTTCTTT.